A selection of T cell receptor beta chains follows, all from one sample in a study of T-cell memory formation after mild COVID-19. From the 5' RACE reads, TCRdb called clonotypes with MiXCR, one entry per CDR3 protein. The table lists some 310,000 distinct CDR3 sequences, under 25% of them singletons. Specimen: PBMCs or a T cell subset sorted from them (not recorded which). The receptors come from a man aged 18 to 30 who had mild COVID-19 (a few samples of this study predate the infection). Cell type and time point are not known. The CDR3 runs from the conserved cysteine through the conserved F or W. D genes are given only for firm matches. Part of the rows lack a size; the others show once, few, many or a class for expanded clones.

CDR3 protein: CASSQGFQETQYF
CDR3 DNA: TGTGCCAGCAGTCAGGGGTTCCAAGAGACCCAGTACTTC
V gene: TRBV12-3/TRBV12-4
J gene: TRBJ2-5
clone size: many
D gene: -

CDR3 protein: CASSQEYVRSYGYTF
CDR3 DNA: TGCGCCAGCAGCCAAGAGTACGTACGGAGCTATGGCTACACCTTC
V gene: TRBV4-3
J gene: TRBJ1-2
clone size: -
D gene: -

CDR3 protein: CSASGGLLQETQYF
CDR3 DNA: TGCAGTGCTAGTGGCGGACTGTTACAAGAGACCCAGTACTTC
V gene: TRBV20-1
J gene: TRBJ2-5
clone size: few
D gene: -

CDR3 protein: CSAGLGRDMYNEQFF
CDR3 DNA: TGCAGTGCGGGACTCGGGAGGGATATGTACAATGAGCAGTTCTTC
V gene: TRBV20-1
J gene: TRBJ2-1
clone size: -
D gene: TRBD2

CDR3 protein: CASSPRTGPTNEKLFF
CDR3 DNA: TGTGCCAGCAGCCCTAGGACAGGGCCAACTAATGAAAAACTGTTTTTT
V gene: TRBV28
J gene: TRBJ1-4
clone size: few
D gene: TRBD1

CDR3 protein: CASSFIPADTQYF
CDR3 DNA: TGTGCCAGCAGCTTTATCCCTGCCGATACGCAGTATTTT
V gene: TRBV11-2
J gene: TRBJ2-3
clone size: -
D gene: -

CDR3 protein: CASSDSAYTSPLHF
CDR3 DNA: TGCGCCAGCAGCGACAGTGCCTATACTTCACCCCTCCACTTT
V gene: TRBV5-1
J gene: TRBJ1-6
clone size: -
D gene: -

CDR3 protein: CASSPTARGTGELFF
CDR3 DNA: TGTGCCAGCAGCCCAACCGCCCGGGGCACCGGGGAGCTGTTTTTT
V gene: TRBV7-2
J gene: TRBJ2-2
clone size: -
D gene: -

CDR3 protein: CAIAGAGGPGDTQYF
CDR3 DNA: TGTGCCATCGCTGGGGCGGGGGGGCCTGGAGATACGCAGTATTTT
V gene: TRBV24-1
J gene: TRBJ2-3
clone size: -
D gene: TRBD2

CDR3 protein: CASSKSRDSPQPQHF
CDR3 DNA: TGTGCCAGCAGTAAGTCCCGGGACAGTCCTCAGCCCCAGCATTTT
V gene: TRBV12-3/TRBV12-4
J gene: TRBJ1-5
clone size: few
D gene: TRBD1

CDR3 protein: CAISDPRGTQYF
CDR3 DNA: TGTGCCATCAGTGACCCTAGGGGGACCCAGTACTTC
V gene: TRBV10-3
J gene: TRBJ2-5
clone size: few
D gene: -

CDR3 protein: CASSYDRVGSDAFF
CDR3 DNA: TGTGCCAGCAGTTACGACCGGGTGGGTTCTGACGCTTTCTTT
V gene: TRBV6-5
J gene: TRBJ1-1
clone size: -
D gene: -

CDR3 protein: CASSLFAGGPEYNEQFF
CDR3 DNA: TGTGCCAGCAGCTTATTTGCGGGGGGGCCGGAGTACAATGAGCAGTTCTTC
V gene: TRBV7-2
J gene: TRBJ2-1
clone size: -
D gene: TRBD2

CDR3 protein: CASSIQFTGWETQYF
CDR3 DNA: TGTGCCAGTAGTATTCAATTCACGGGATGGGAGACCCAGTACTTC
V gene: TRBV19
J gene: TRBJ2-5
clone size: -
D gene: -

CDR3 protein: CSAWGLAGGSSTDTQYF
CDR3 DNA: TGCAGTGCTTGGGGACTAGCGGGGGGTTCTAGCACAGATACGCAGTATTTT
V gene: TRBV20-1
J gene: TRBJ2-3
clone size: few
D gene: TRBD2

CDR3 protein: CASSLETGVQETQYF
CDR3 DNA: TGCGCCAGCAGCCTGGAGACAGGGGTACAAGAGACCCAGTACTTC
V gene: TRBV5-1
J gene: TRBJ2-5
clone size: -
D gene: TRBD1

CDR3 protein: CATSDPLAGGVNEQFF
CDR3 DNA: TGTGCCACCAGTGATCCTCTAGCGGGGGGTGTGAATGAGCAGTTCTTC
V gene: TRBV24-1
J gene: TRBJ2-1
clone size: -
D gene: TRBD2

CDR3 protein: CASTPDTHSGNTIYF
CDR3 DNA: TGTGCCAGCACTCCGGACACCCACTCTGGAAACACCATATATTTT
V gene: TRBV12-3/TRBV12-4
J gene: TRBJ1-3
clone size: -
D gene: -

CDR3 protein: CASSPDYYTDTQYF
CDR3 DNA: TGTGCCAGCAGTCCGGACTATTACACAGATACGCAGTATTTT
V gene: TRBV7-2
J gene: TRBJ2-3
clone size: few
D gene: -

CDR3 protein: CASSLAGVSTDTQYF
CDR3 DNA: TGTGCCAGCAGTTTGGCGGGGGTTAGCACAGATACGCAGTATTTT
V gene: TRBV12-3/TRBV12-4
J gene: TRBJ2-3
clone size: few
D gene: TRBD2

CDR3 protein: CASSSMGQSFYGYTF
CDR3 DNA: TGTGCCAGCAGCTCAATGGGACAGTCGTTCTATGGCTACACCTTC
V gene: TRBV7-8
J gene: TRBJ1-2
clone size: few
D gene: TRBD1

CDR3 protein: CASSLAGAQNIQYF
CDR3 DNA: TGTGCCAGCAGCCTAGCGGGGGCCCAAAACATTCAGTACTTC
V gene: TRBV11-2
J gene: TRBJ2-4
clone size: many
D gene: TRBD2

CDR3 protein: CASSYFRTSTF
CDR3 DNA: TGTGCCAGCAGTTACTTTCGGACATCGACCTTC
V gene: TRBV6-6
J gene: TRBJ1-2
clone size: -
D gene: -

CDR3 protein: CASSQRLAGFTDTQYF
CDR3 DNA: TGCGCCAGCAGCCAAAGGCTAGCGGGGTTCACAGATACGCAGTATTTT
V gene: TRBV4-3
J gene: TRBJ2-3
clone size: few
D gene: TRBD2

CDR3 protein: CASGRGNTEAFF
CDR3 DNA: TGCGCCAGCGGGCGGGGAAACACTGAAGCTTTCTTT
V gene: TRBV5-1
J gene: TRBJ1-1
clone size: -
D gene: -

CDR3 protein: CASSELDRGANTEAFF
CDR3 DNA: TGTGCCAGCAGTGAACTCGACAGGGGGGCGAACACTGAAGCTTTCTTT
V gene: TRBV6-2/TRBV6-3
J gene: TRBJ1-1
clone size: few
D gene: TRBD1

CDR3 protein: CASSLYRGSADTQYF
CDR3 DNA: TGCGCCAGCAGCTTGTACAGGGGTTCGGCAGATACGCAGTATTTT
V gene: TRBV5-1
J gene: TRBJ2-3
clone size: -
D gene: TRBD1

CDR3 protein: CASRRTQGGITEAFF
CDR3 DNA: TGTGCCAGCAGAAGAACCCAGGGAGGCATAACTGAAGCTTTCTTT
V gene: TRBV2
J gene: TRBJ1-1
clone size: -
D gene: -

CDR3 protein: CASSRSGGLNEQFF
CDR3 DNA: TGTGCCAGCAGTCGGAGCGGGGGGTTGAATGAGCAGTTCTTC
V gene: TRBV7-3
J gene: TRBJ2-1
clone size: few
D gene: TRBD2

CDR3 protein: CSRGQGNTEAFF
CDR3 DNA: TGCAGCCGTGGACAGGGTAACACTGAAGCTTTCTTT
V gene: TRBV20-1
J gene: TRBJ1-1
clone size: -
D gene: TRBD1

CDR3 protein: CSGTSGGDNEQFF
CDR3 DNA: TGCAGTGGGACTAGCGGGGGTGACAATGAGCAGTTCTTC
V gene: TRBV20-1
J gene: TRBJ2-1
clone size: -
D gene: TRBD2

CDR3 protein: CASSPDIYEQYF
CDR3 DNA: TGTGCCAGCAGCCCGGACATCTACGAGCAGTACTTC
V gene: TRBV7-9
J gene: TRBJ2-7
clone size: few
D gene: -

CDR3 protein: CASSEAQGPATTEAFF
CDR3 DNA: TGCGCCAGCAGTGAGGCGCAGGGACCGGCGACCACTGAAGCTTTCTTT
V gene: TRBV10-2
J gene: TRBJ1-1
clone size: -
D gene: -

CDR3 protein: CASSLRGRGETQYF
CDR3 DNA: TGTGCCAGCAGTTTGCGGGGCCGAGGAGAGACCCAGTACTTC
V gene: TRBV12-3/TRBV12-4
J gene: TRBJ2-5
clone size: -
D gene: -

CDR3 protein: CASRASGGASDTQYF
CDR3 DNA: TGTGCCAGCAGGGCTAGCGGGGGGGCGTCAGATACGCAGTATTTT
V gene: TRBV28
J gene: TRBJ2-3
clone size: -
D gene: TRBD2

CDR3 protein: CSARWGSLDGNTIYF
CDR3 DNA: TGCAGTGCTAGGTGGGGTTCCCTCGACGGAAACACCATATATTTT
V gene: TRBV20-1
J gene: TRBJ1-3
clone size: -
D gene: -

CDR3 protein: CASKQNYGYTF
CDR3 DNA: TGTGCCAGCAAACAGAACTATGGCTACACCTTC
V gene: TRBV6-2/TRBV6-3
J gene: TRBJ1-2
clone size: few
D gene: -

CDR3 protein: CASSPRQGGNSPLHF
CDR3 DNA: TGTGCCAGCAGCCCCAGACAGGGAGGAAATTCACCCCTCCACTTT
V gene: TRBV9
J gene: TRBJ1-6
clone size: many
D gene: TRBD1

CDR3 protein: CASSGGQFTGELFF
CDR3 DNA: TGCGCCAGCAGCGGCGGTCAGTTCACCGGGGAGCTGTTTTTT
V gene: TRBV5-1
J gene: TRBJ2-2
clone size: few
D gene: -

CDR3 protein: CALEAEREAFF
CDR3 DNA: TGTGCCCTGGAGGCTGAGAGAGAAGCTTTCTTT
V gene: TRBV7-9
J gene: TRBJ1-1
clone size: -
D gene: -

CDR3 protein: CASSLTTYGTDTQYF
CDR3 DNA: TGTGCCAGCTCATTGACCACCTATGGCACAGATACGCAGTATTTT
V gene: TRBV18
J gene: TRBJ2-3
clone size: few
D gene: -